The T cell receptor beta chain under discussion was sequenced for a study of early T cells in non-severe SARS-CoV-2 infection. Points from the study as a whole: Database matching using VDJdb favored anti-spike CD8 responses, with private and CD4 specificities left missing.

Individual cDNA molecules carried attached unique molecular identifiers. TCRdb called the 5' RACE reads again in MiXCR, with one record for every CDR3 protein. The sample contains 60,000 to 70,000 distinct CDR3 sequences, 4.9% of which appear only once. V gave up 3 bases and J gave up 0 bases, with 5 bases separating them. CDR3 length: 12 residues. In germline, CDR1 is SQVTM, CDR2 ANQGSEA. Concerning this clonotype itself: Its antigen is undetermined.

The TCR was taken from an adult who was a healthcare worker with PCR-confirmed SARS-CoV-2 infection or an uninfected control (not recorded which). V is TRBV29-1 and J is TRBJ1-2, with D unclear. Input material: whole blood. The CDR3 here is CSVDDTNYGYTF. In nucleotides, the CDR3 is TGCAGCGTTGATGACACTAACTATGGCTACACCTTC.